Listed below are T cell receptor beta chains from one sample, sequenced in a study of cytomegalovirus exposure and HLA in healthy donors. The assay was immunoSEQ multiplex PCR, and TCRdb's table has in-frame clones only and misses some. This sample has under 95,000 clones, with roughly 83% found just once. The specimen was PBMCs. The receptor source for this set is a woman aged 40 to 49 in good health and CMV-seropositive. CDR3s include the opening cysteine and the closing phenylalanine or tryptophan. A D gene is named only where the DNA matches it firmly. Rows give clone size only sometimes, using once, few, many, or a class for an expanded clone.

v_gene	j_gene	d_gene	abundance	CDR3nt	CDR3aa
TRBV25-1	TRBJ2-1	TRBD2	NA	TGTGCCAGCAGTTTCCAGACTAGCGGAGCCTACAATGAGCAGTTCTTC	CASSFQTSGAYNEQFF
TRBV11-3	TRBJ2-1	TRBD1	NA	TGTGCCAGCGGCTTAACCGGGACAGGGGCCGAGCAGTTCTTC	CASGLTGTGAEQFF
TRBV4-2	TRBJ1-2	TRBD1	NA	TGTGCCAGCAGCCCGCGGGACAGGGGGCCTACTAGCTATGGCTACACCTTC	CASSPRDRGPTSYGYTF
TRBV7-9	TRBJ1-4	NA	few	TGTGCCAGCAGCCCCCTGGGGGGAGAAAAACTGTTTTTT	CASSPLGGEKLFF
TRBV7-8	TRBJ1-2	NA	NA	TGTGCCAGCAGCTTAGCAGGGCTCGGGGTTGACTACACCTTC	CASSLAGLGVDYTF
TRBV25-1	TRBJ1-2	NA	few	TGTGCCAGCAGTGAATTCCTAAACTATGGCTACACCTTC	CASSEFLNYGYTF
TRBV6-1	TRBJ1-5	NA	once	TGTGCCAGCAGTGAAGGGGGCAGGGGCAGGGAACAGCCCCAGCATTTT	CASSEGGRGREQPQHF
TRBV4-1	TRBJ1-1	TRBD1	NA	TGCGCCAGCGGACAGGGGGTCACTGAAGCTTTCTTT	CASGQGVTEAFF
TRBV9	TRBJ1-1	NA	NA	TGTGCCAGCAGCCCGGTAGGGGGGGTCACTGAAGCTTTCTTT	CASSPVGGVTEAFF
TRBV27	TRBJ1-5	NA	NA	TGTGCCAGCGGCACAGGGAGTCTTCAGCCCCAGCATTTT	CASGTGSLQPQHF
TRBV20-1	TRBJ1-5	NA	few	TGCAGTGCTCGGAGGGGACTAACGGATTTT	CSARRGLTDF
TRBV12-5	TRBJ2-1	TRBD1	few	TGTGCTAGTGGTGCCCCGGGACAGGGGGTCAATGAGCAGTTCTTC	CASGAPGQGVNEQFF